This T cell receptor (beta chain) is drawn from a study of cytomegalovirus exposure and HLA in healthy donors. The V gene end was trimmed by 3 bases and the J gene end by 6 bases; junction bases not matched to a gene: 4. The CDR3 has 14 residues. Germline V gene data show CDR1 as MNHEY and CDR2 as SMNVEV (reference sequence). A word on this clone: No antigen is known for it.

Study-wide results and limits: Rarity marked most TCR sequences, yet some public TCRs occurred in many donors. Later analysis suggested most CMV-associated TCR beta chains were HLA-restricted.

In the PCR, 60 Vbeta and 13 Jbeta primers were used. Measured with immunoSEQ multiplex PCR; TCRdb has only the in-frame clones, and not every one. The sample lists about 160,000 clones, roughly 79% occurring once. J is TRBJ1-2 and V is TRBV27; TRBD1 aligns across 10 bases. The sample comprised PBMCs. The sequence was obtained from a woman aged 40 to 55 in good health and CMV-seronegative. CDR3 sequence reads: CASSLGTGENGYTF. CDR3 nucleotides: TGTGCCAGCAGTTTGGGGACAGGGGAAAATGGCTACACCTTC.